The T cell receptor (beta chain) described here comes from a study of blood T cells in healthy people across ages. Findings and caveats of the study: PBMCs that were unsorted prevented a conclusive naive versus antigen-experienced comparison.

Donors were healthy Caucasian individuals from Russia aged about 6 to 95. Each sample gave at least 6.5 million isolated PBMCs. This clonotype was counted only a few times. The antigen is unknown. The second PCR ran roughly 7 to 11 cycles with a sample-barcoded 5' primer and J-beta primers. A template-switch adaptor containing 12 random nucleotides labeled each cDNA molecule. TCRdb independently ran MiXCR on the 5' RACE reads; one entry per CDR3 protein. The sample has 1.4 million or so distinct CDR3 sequences, around 40% seen once; the top ten hold just over 4%. Germline V gene lookup returns CDR1 LNHNV and CDR2 YYDKDF (reference sequence). Trimming stripped 5 bases from V and 2 bases from J, with 8 bases between. This CDR3 comprises 13 residues.

This clonotype was sampled from a woman aged 18-29 years in good health. What was sequenced was blood. This chain joins TRBV15 and TRBJ2-3; D is unclear. The DNA of the CDR3 is TGTGCCACCAGCCCAGAGTTCACAGATACGCAGTATTTT. It is translated as CATSPEFTDTQYF. The full variable domain, completed using reference TRBV15 and TRBJ2-3, is DAMVIQNPRYQVTQFGKPVTLSCSQTLNHNVMYWYQQKSSQAPKLLFHYYDKDFNNEADTPDNFQSRRPNTSFCFLDIRSPGLGDTAMYLCATSPEFTDTQYFGPGTRLTVL.